The source of this T cell receptor (beta chain) is a study of blood T cell repertoires in COVID-19. Residents of about two dozen US areas, aged roughly 18 to 89 years, made up the participants. Clinical history as reported by participants underpinned cohort assignment. From germline, CDR1 is MDHEN and CDR2 SYDVKM. V lost 11 bases and J lost 1; bases outside the gene matches: 7. The CDR3 consists of 14 residues. The repertoire was sequenced with immunoSEQ multiplex PCR; TCRdb's copy has only in-frame clones and lacks some. The table lists 310,000 or so clones, roughly 90% of them singletons. The sequenced sample was PBMCs or T cells enriched from blood (not recorded which). The receptor was derived from a middle-aged woman who had recovered from COVID-19. The rearrangement links TRBV28 to TRBJ2-2, with 7 bases fitting TRBD1. The CDR3 reads CAGQGQENTGELFF. CDR3 DNA: TGTGCCGGACAAGGACAGGAGAACACCGGGGAGCTGTTTTTT.